This T cell receptor (beta chain) is from a study of graft-versus-host responses after intestinal transplantation. Study-level information: Isolated intestinal, liver-intestinal, or multivisceral transplants were what recipients had. Findings and limits, study-wide: Early post-transplant HvG declines tracked with peak circulating GvH clone levels.

Comment on this clone: Its specificity is not known.

There are 15 residues in the CDR3. Germline loops: CDR1 SGDLS, CDR2 YYNGEE. V shed 4 bases, J shed 2 bases, and the junction held 7 bases outside the gene matches. The assay was immunoSEQ multiplex PCR, and TCRdb's table has in-frame clones only and misses some. The table has around 99,000 clones, approximately 88% seen once. This receptor was taken from a human donor who was the organ donor for an intestinal transplant. The chain carries TRBV9 and TRBJ2-3; TRBD1 matches at 7 bases. The sequenced sample was unstimulated CD4+ T cells sorted from spleen or lymph node cells, obtained before transplant. The chain's CDR3 is CASSPRDRFTDTQYF. The CDR3 DNA is TGTGCCAGCAGCCCCCGGGACAGATTCACAGATACGCAGTATTTT.